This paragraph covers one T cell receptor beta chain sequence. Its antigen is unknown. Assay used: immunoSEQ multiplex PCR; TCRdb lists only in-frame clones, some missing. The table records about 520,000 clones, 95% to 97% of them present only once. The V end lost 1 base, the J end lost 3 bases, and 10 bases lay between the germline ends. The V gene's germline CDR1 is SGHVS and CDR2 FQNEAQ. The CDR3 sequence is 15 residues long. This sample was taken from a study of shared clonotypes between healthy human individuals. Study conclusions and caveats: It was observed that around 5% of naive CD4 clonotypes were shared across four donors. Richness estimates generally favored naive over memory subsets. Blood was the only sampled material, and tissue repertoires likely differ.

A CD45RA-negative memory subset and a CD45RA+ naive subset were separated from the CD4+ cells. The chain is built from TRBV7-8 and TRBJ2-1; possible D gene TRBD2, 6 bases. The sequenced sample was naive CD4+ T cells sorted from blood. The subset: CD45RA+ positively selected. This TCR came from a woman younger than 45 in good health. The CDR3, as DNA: TGTGCCAGCAGCTTAGTGGGCGGGGTCTACAATGAGCAGTTCTTC. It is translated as CASSLVGGVYNEQFF.